This TCR beta chain is drawn from a study of blood T cell repertoires in COVID-19. TCRdb's copy holds only in-frame clones and misses some; the assay was immunoSEQ multiplex PCR. The sample records around 260,000 clones, more than 85% being singletons. The CDR3 is made up of 15 amino acids. With 7 bases removed from V and 2 bases from J, the gap between germline ends came to 15 bases. Germline-derived CDR1 and CDR2 are MDHEN and SYDVKM. V and J are TRBV28 and TRBJ1-5, with D perhaps TRBD1 (5 bases). The clonotype originates from a man aged 30-40 years with acute or convalescent COVID-19. Input material: peripheral blood. The CDR3 spells CASTGGGGGNQPQHF. Written as DNA, the CDR3 is TGTGCCAGCACGGGGGGTGGGGGTGGCAATCAGCCCCAGCATTTT. Complete variable domain (other parts from reference TRBV28 and TRBJ1-5): DVKVTQSSRYLVKRTGEKVFLECVQDMDHENMFWYRQDPGLGLRLIYFSYDVKMKEKGDIPEGYSVSREKKERFSLILESASTNQTSMYLCASTGGGGGNQPQHFGDGTRLSIL.